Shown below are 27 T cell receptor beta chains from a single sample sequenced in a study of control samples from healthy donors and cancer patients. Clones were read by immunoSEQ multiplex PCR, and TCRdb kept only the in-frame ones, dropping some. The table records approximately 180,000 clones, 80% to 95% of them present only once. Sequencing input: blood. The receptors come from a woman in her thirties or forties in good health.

The CDR3, as DNA: TGTGCCAGCAGCTCGAAAATTGGGGGGAGGGCGAACACTGAAGCTTTCTTT. Amino acids: CASSSKIGGRANTEAFF. The chain couples TRBV7-6 to TRBJ1-1; D possibly corresponds to TRBD1 (5 bases). CDR1 is SGHVS and CDR2 is FNYEAQ in the germline V gene. This CDR3 has 17 residues. The V gene lost 4 bases and the J gene lost 1 base, with 19 bases spanning the gap. The whole variable domain, filled in from reference TRBV7-6 and TRBJ1-1, reads GAGVSQSPRYKVTKRGQDVALRCDPISGHVSLYWYRQALGQGPEFLTYFNYEAQQDKSGLPNDRFSAERPEGSISTLTIQRTEQRDSAMYRCASSSKIGGRANTEAFFGQGTRLTVV.

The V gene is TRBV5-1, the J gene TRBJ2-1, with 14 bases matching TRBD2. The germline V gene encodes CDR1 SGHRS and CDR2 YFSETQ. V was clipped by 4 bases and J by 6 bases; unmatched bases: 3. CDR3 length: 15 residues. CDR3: CASSIGLAGGNEQFF. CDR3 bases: TGCGCCAGCAGCATTGGACTAGCGGGGGGCAATGAGCAGTTCTTC.

The CDR3 DNA reads TGCGCCAGCAGCCAAGTTGGGACTACCGTGAACACCGGGGAGCTGTTTTTT. As protein: CASSQVGTTVNTGELFF. The rearrangement joins TRBV4-1 to TRBJ2-2; 7 bases match TRBD2. V lost 1 base and J lost 1; bases outside the gene matches: 6. Germline V gives CDR1 MGHRA, CDR2 YSYEKL. CDR3 length equals 17 residues.

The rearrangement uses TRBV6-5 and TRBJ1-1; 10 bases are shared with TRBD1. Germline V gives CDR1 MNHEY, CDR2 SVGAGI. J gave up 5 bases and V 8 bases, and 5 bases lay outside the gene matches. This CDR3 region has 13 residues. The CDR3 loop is CASGRTGGTEAFF. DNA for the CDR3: TGTGCCAGCGGTCGGACAGGGGGGACTGAAGCTTTCTTT.

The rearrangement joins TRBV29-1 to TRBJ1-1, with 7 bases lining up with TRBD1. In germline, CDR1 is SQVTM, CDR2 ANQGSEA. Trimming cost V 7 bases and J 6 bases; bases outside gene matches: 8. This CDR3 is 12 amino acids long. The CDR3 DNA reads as TGCAGCGGCCGGGACAGACGTCCTGAAGCTTTCTTT. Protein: CSGRDRRPEAFF.

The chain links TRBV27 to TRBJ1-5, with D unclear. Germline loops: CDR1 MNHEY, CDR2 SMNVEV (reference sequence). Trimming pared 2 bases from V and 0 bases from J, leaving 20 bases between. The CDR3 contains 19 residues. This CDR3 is CASSLRTALSKHSNQPQHF. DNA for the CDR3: TGTGCCAGCAGTTTACGTACAGCGCTAAGTAAGCATAGCAATCAGCCCCAGCATTTT.

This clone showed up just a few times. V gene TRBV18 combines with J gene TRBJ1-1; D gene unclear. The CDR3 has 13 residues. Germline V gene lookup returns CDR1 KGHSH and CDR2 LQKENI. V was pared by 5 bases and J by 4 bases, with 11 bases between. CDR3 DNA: TGTGCCAGCTCATCTATCCGGGCCACTGAAGCTTTCTTT. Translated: CASSSIRATEAFF. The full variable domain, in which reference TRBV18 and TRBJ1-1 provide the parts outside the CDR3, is NAGVMQNPRHLVRRRGQEARLRCSPMKGHSHVYWYRQLPEEGLKFMVYLQKENIIDESGMPKERFSAEFPKEGPSILRIQQVVRGDSAAYFCASSSIRATEAFFGQGTRLTVV.

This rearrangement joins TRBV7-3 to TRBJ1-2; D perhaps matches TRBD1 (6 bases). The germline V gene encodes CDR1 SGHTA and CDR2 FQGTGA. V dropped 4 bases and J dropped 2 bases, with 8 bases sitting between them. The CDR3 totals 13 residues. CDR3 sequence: CASSSGQNYGYTF. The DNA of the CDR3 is TGTGCCAGCAGCTCAGGACAGAACTATGGCTACACCTTC.

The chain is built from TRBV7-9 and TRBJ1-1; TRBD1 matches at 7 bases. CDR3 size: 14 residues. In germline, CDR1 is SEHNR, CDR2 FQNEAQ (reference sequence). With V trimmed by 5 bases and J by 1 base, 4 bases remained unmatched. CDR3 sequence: CASSVGQTNTEAFF. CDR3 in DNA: TGTGCCAGCAGCGTGGGACAGACGAACACTGAAGCTTTCTTT.

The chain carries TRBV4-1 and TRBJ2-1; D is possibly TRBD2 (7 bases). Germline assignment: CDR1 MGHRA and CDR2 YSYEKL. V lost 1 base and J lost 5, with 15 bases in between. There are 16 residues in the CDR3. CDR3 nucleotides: TGCGCCAGCAGCCAAGGAAGGGGGGGGGCCCACAATGAGCAGTTCTTC. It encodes CASSQGRGGAHNEQFF.

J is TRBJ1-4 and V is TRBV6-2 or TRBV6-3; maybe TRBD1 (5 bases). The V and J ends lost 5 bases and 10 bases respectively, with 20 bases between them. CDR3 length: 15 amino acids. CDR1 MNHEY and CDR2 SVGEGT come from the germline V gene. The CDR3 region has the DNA TGTGCCAGCAGTGACGTTTGGGGCCTTAGAGGAAAACTGTTTTTT. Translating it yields CASSDVWGLRGKLFF.

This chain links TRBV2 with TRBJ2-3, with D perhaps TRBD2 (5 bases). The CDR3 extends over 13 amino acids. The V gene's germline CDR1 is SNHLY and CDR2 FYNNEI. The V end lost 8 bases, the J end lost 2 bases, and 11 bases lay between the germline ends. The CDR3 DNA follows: TGTGCCAGCCAAGCTAGCCTCACAGATACGCAGTATTTT. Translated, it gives CASQASLTDTQYF.

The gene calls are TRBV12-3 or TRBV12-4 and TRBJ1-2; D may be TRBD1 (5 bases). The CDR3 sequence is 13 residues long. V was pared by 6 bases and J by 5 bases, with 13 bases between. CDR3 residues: CASSLPGRYGYTF. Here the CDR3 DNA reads TGTGCCAGCAGCCTCCCAGGGAGGTATGGCTACACCTTC.

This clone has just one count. CDR3 amino acids: CASSQDRVSTGELFF. The CDR3 DNA is TGTGCCAGCAGCCAGGACAGGGTGTCCACCGGGGAGCTGTTTTTT. V usage is TRBV7-2 and J usage is TRBJ2-2; 8 bases are shared with TRBD1. V gave up 5 bases and J gave up 4 bases; unmatched junction bases: 6. Germline CDR1 SGHTA, CDR2 FQGNSA. The length of the CDR3 is 15 residues.

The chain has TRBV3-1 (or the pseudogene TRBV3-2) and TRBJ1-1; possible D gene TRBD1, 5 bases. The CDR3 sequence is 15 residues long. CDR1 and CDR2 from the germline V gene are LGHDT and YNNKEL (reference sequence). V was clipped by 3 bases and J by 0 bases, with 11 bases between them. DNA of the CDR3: TGTGCCAGCAGCCAGGAGACAGCCATGAACACTGAAGCTTTCTTT. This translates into CASSQETAMNTEAFF.

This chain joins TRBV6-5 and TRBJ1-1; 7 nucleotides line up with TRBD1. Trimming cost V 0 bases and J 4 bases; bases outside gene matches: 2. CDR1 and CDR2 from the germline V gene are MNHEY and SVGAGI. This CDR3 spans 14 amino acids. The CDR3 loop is CASSYSSGGTEAFF. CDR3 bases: TGTGCCAGCAGTTACTCGTCAGGGGGCACTGAAGCTTTCTTT.

The CDR3 reads CASSFDRGSYGYTF. The CDR3 DNA is TGTGCCAGCAGCTTCGACAGGGGATCCTATGGCTACACCTTC. The chain uses TRBV5-4 and TRBJ1-2, with 8 bases fitting TRBD1. Germline V CDR1 and CDR2: SGHNT, YYREEE (reference sequence). The CDR3 has 14 amino acids. The V gene end was trimmed by 2 bases and the J gene end by 4 bases; junction bases not matched to a gene: 4.

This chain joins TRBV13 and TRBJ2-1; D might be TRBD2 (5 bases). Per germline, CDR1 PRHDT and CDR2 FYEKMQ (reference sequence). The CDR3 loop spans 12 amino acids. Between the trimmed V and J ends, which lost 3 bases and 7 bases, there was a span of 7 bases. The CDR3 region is CASSFSGNEQFF. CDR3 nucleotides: TGTGCCAGCAGCTTCTCGGGGAATGAGCAGTTCTTC.

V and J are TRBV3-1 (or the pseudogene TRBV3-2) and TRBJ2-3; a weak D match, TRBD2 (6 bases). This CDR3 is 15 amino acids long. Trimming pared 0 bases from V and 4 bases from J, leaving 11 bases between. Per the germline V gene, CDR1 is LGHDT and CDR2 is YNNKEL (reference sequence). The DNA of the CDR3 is TGTGCCAGCAGCCAAGAGGGACTGCGGGCAGATACGCAGTATTTT. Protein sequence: CASSQEGLRADTQYF.

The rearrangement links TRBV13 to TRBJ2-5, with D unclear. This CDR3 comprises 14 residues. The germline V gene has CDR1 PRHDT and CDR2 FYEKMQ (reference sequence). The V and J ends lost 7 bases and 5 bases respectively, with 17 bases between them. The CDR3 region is CASTTYMGRETQYF. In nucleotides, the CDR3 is TGTGCCAGCACCACCTATATGGGCCGGGAGACCCAGTACTTC.

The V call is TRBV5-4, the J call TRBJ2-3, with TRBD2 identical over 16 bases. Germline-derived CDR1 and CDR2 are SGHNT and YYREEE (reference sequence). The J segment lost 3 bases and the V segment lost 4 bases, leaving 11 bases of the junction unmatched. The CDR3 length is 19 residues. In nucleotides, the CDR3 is TGTGCCAGCAGCCCCGGGGGACTAGCGGGGGGGCCTATAACAGATACGCAGTATTTT. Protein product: CASSPGGLAGGPITDTQYF.

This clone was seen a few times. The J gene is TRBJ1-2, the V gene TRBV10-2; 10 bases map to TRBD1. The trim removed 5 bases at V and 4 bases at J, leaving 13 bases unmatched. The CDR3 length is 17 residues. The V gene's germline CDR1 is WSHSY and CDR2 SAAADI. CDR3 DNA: TGCGCCAGCAGTCCCCGGGACAGGGGCCTTCTGGTCTATGGCTACACCTTC. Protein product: CASSPRDRGLLVYGYTF.

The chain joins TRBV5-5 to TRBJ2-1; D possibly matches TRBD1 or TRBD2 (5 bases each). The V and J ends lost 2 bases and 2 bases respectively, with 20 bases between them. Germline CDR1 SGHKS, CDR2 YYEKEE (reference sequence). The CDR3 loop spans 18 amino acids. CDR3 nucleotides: TGTGCCAGCAGCTTTTCGCCCCGGGGTCCCAGGGCCTACAATGAGCAGTTCTTC. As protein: CASSFSPRGPRAYNEQFF. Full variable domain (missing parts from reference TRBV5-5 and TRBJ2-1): DAGVTQSPTHLIKTRGQQVTLRCSPISGHKSVSWYQQVLGQGPQFIFQYYEKEERGRGNFPDRFSARQFPNYSSELNVNALLLGDSALYLCASSFSPRGPRAYNEQFFGPGTRLTVL.

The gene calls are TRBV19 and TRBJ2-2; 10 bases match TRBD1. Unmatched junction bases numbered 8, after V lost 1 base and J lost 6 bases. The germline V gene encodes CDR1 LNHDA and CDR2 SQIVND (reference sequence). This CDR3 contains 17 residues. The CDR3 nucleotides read TGTGCCAGTAGTATAGGGCCGGGACAGGGGACACCCGGGGAGCTGTTTTTT. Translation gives CASSIGPGQGTPGELFF.

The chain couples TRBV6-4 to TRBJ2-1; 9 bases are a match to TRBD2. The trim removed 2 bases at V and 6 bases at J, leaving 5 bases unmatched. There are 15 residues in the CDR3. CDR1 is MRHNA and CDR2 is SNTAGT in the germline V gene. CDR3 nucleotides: TGTGCCAGCAGTGACAGGCGGGGGGGCCGCAATGAGCAGTTCTTC. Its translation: CASSDRRGGRNEQFF.

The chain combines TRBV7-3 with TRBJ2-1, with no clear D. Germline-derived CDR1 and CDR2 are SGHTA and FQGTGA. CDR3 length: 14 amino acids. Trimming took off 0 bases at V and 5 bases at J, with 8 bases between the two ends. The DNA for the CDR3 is TGTGCCAGCAGCTTAACGTACGGAAACAATGAGCAGTTCTTC. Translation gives CASSLTYGNNEQFF. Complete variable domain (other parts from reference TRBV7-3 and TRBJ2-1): GAGVSQTPSNKVTEKGKYVELRCDPISGHTALYWYRQSLGQGPEFLIYFQGTGAADDSGLPNDRFFAVRPEGSVSTLKIQRTERGDSAVYLCASSLTYGNNEQFFGPGTRLTVL.

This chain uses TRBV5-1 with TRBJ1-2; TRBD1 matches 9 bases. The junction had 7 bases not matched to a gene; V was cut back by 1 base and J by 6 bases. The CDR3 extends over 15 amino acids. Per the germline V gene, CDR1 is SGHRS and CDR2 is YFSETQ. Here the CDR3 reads CASSLMTGGADGYTF. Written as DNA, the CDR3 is TGCGCCAGCAGCTTGATGACAGGGGGGGCGGATGGCTACACCTTC.